The 30 T cell receptor beta chains listed next were all sequenced from one sample in a study of human T cells and chemical hapten exposure. Time point reported: patch test 1, 2 weeks after DPC sensitization. Treatment: therapeutic diphenylcyclopropenone sensitization with weekly scalp DPC. TCRdb reprocessed the RACE reads via MiXCR and lists one record per CDR3 protein. The sample holds some 350,000 distinct CDR3 sequences, about 7% seen once. Material: whole blood, obtained in connection with sensitization to the hapten diphenylcyclopropenone (DPC). Every receptor here comes from a woman aged 18-29 years with alopecia areata. Some clones in this sample may be carry-over from other donors' samples.

This clonotype was counted at least ten times. V is TRBV12-3 or TRBV12-4 and J is TRBJ1-5, with D possibly matching TRBD1 (5 bases). V was trimmed by 4 bases and J by 2 bases, leaving 9 bases between them. This CDR3 comprises 14 residues. CDR3 DNA sequence: TGTGCCAGCAGTTGGGACGGCGGCAATCAGCCCCAGCATTTT. As protein: CASSWDGGNQPQHF.

This clonotype was found many times. The V gene is TRBV9, the J gene TRBJ2-3; TRBD2 matches 8 bases. The germline CDR1 and CDR2 sequences are SGDLS and YYNGEE. The CDR3 runs 18 residues. Trimming at V came to 0 bases and at J to 0 bases, leaving 9 bases not matched to a gene. The DNA of the CDR3 is TGTGCCAGCAGCGTAGGATTGCGGGGGGTGACTAGCACAGATACGCAGTATTTT. It encodes CASSVGLRGVTSTDTQYF.

This sequence joins TRBV28 and TRBJ1-6; D gene uncertain. Germline CDR1 and CDR2: MDHEN and SYDVKM. Trimming took 6 bases from V and 8 from J, leaving 11 bases between them. The CDR3 is made up of 13 amino acids. As DNA, the CDR3 is TGTGCCAGCAGGGGAACCCTTGATTCACCCCTCCACTTT. As protein: CASRGTLDSPLHF.

CDR3 sequence reads: CASSYRQGGYEQYF. The CDR3 coding sequence is TGTGCCAGCAGTTACCGGCAGGGAGGGTACGAGCAGTACTTC. The chain couples TRBV6-5 to TRBJ2-7, with 7 nucleotides matching TRBD2. CDR3 length: 14 amino acids. V shed 2 bases and J 4 bases; nucleotides not matched to a gene: 5. Looked up from germline, CDR1 is MNHEY and CDR2 is SVGAGI.

Remarks on this clonotype: A read error may produce the germline difference seen at one junction end. The rearrangement links TRBV2 to TRBJ1-5; 11 nucleotides match TRBD1. The germline CDR1 and CDR2 sequences are SNHLY and FYNNEI. The CDR3 extends over 18 amino acids. CDR3 coding DNA: TGTGCAAGCAGTTACGGGACAGGGGGTCTCTATAGCAATCAGCCCCAGCATTTT. It encodes CASSYGTGGLYSNQPQHF.

The chain has TRBV6-1 and TRBJ1-1; D uncertain. V gave up 2 bases and J gave up 8 bases, with 3 bases separating them. The germline V gene encodes CDR1 MNHNS and CDR2 SASEGT. This CDR3 is built from 10 residues. CDR3 in amino acids: CASSELEAFF. DNA of the CDR3: TGTGCCAGCAGTGAATTAGAAGCTTTCTTT.

This clonotype showed up just a few times. The rearrangement joins TRBV6-2 or TRBV6-3 to TRBJ2-1; D perhaps matches TRBD2 (5 bases). Trimming cost V 7 bases and J 6 bases, with 16 bases left between them. The germline V gene encodes CDR1 MNHEY and CDR2 SVGEGT. The CDR3 has 14 amino acids. CDR3 bases: TGTGCCAGCAACCAACGGACGGGATTCAATGAGCAGTTCTTC. Translating it yields CASNQRTGFNEQFF.

This clonotype was seen ten or more times. The V and J genes are TRBV7-2 and TRBJ2-6, with D perhaps TRBD1 (5 bases). Trimming removed 5 bases at V and 3 bases at J, with 11 bases between. The CDR3 spans 15 residues. Germline CDR1 is SGHTA and CDR2 is FQGNSA. For the CDR3, the DNA is TGTGCCAGCAGCCCCAGGGCGGTTGGGGCCAACGTCCTGACTTTC. Translated, it gives CASSPRAVGANVLTF.

The table lists this clonotype with many counts. This chain joins TRBV6-1 and TRBJ2-3, with 15 bases aligning to TRBD2. J gave up 9 bases and V 6 bases, and 1 base lay outside the gene matches. Per germline, CDR1 MNHNS and CDR2 SASEGT. The CDR3 is 13 amino acids. This CDR3 is CASRGTSGGTQYF. CDR3 nucleotides: TGTGCCAGCAGAGGGACTAGCGGGGGGACGCAGTATTTT.

This clonotype was seen a few times. The gene calls are TRBV4-3 and TRBJ1-6, with D unclear. Per germline, CDR1 LGHNA and CDR2 YSLEER. CDR3 length: 14 amino acids. Trimming removed 2 bases at V and 3 bases at J, with 5 bases between. The CDR3 spells CASSQTSYNSPLHF. CDR3 bases: TGCGCCAGCAGCCAAACAAGCTATAATTCACCCCTCCACTTT.

This clonotype was picked up a small number of times. V usage is TRBV7-9 and J usage is TRBJ1-4; possibly TRBD1 for D (5 bases). Trimming stripped 5 bases from V and 3 bases from J, with 10 bases between. This CDR3 is built from 14 residues. From germline, CDR1 is SEHNR and CDR2 FQNEAQ (reference sequence). CDR3: CASSLGTANEKLFF. CDR3 bases: TGTGCCAGCAGCCTAGGGACGGCTAATGAAAAACTGTTTTTT.

The chain couples TRBV7-9 to TRBJ1-3; D call uncertain. This CDR3 is built from 15 residues. Trimming took off 1 base at V and 2 bases at J, with 9 bases between the two ends. Germline V gene lookup returns CDR1 SEHNR and CDR2 FQNEAQ (reference sequence). This CDR3 reads CASSLDPGPGNTIYF. For the CDR3, the DNA is TGTGCCAGCAGCTTAGACCCAGGCCCTGGAAACACCATATATTTT. Looking up the rest from reference TRBV7-9 and TRBJ1-3 gives the full variable domain: DTGVSQNPRHKITKRGQNVTFRCDPISEHNRLYWYRQTLGQGPEFLTYFQNEAQLEKSRLLSDRFSAERPKGSFSTLEIQRTEQGDSAMYLCASSLDPGPGNTIYFGEGSWLTVV.

This sequence joins TRBV6-5 and TRBJ2-7; D assignment may be TRBD1 or TRBD2 (6 bases each). CDR1 and CDR2 from the germline V gene are MNHEY and SVGAGI. The V gene lost 8 bases and the J gene lost 7 bases, with 18 bases spanning the gap. The CDR3 contains 13 residues. DNA for the CDR3: TGTGCCAGCTTCCGGGACTCCCAGGGGGAGCAGTACTTC. Translated, it gives CASFRDSQGEQYF.

The chain links TRBV6-5 to TRBJ1-2, with TRBD1 matching 9 bases. The CDR3 length is 15 residues. Germline V lookup: CDR1 MNHEY, CDR2 SVGAGI. With V trimmed by 5 bases and J by 6 bases, 10 bases remained unmatched. The CDR3 loop is CASSPPGQGAHGYTF. The CDR3 bases are TGTGCCAGCAGTCCTCCGGGACAGGGAGCGCATGGCTACACCTTC.

This clonotype has only a few counts. This sequence joins TRBV7-6 and TRBJ2-3; no clear D gene. V was shortened by 5 bases and J by 3 bases, with 15 bases between the two germline ends. The CDR3 covers 15 residues. CDR1 is SGHVS, CDR2 FNYEAQ, per germline. The CDR3 sequence is CASSLSSGWTDTQYF. The CDR3 DNA reads TGTGCCAGCAGCCTAAGCTCTGGCTGGACAGATACGCAGTATTTT.

The V call is TRBV7-8, the J call TRBJ2-3, with D perhaps TRBD2 (5 bases). The CDR3 is made up of 16 amino acids. The germline V gene encodes CDR1 SGHVS and CDR2 FQNEAQ. Trimming took off 0 bases at V and 2 bases at J, with 12 bases between the two ends. The CDR3 loop reads CASSLAAPDFTDTQYF. The CDR3 bases are TGTGCCAGCAGCTTAGCAGCTCCGGACTTCACAGATACGCAGTATTTT.

This rearrangement joins TRBV20-1 to TRBJ2-7; maybe TRBD1 (6 bases). The germline V and J ends were trimmed by 5 bases and 10 bases, with 15 bases remaining between them. The length of the CDR3 is 11 residues. Germline CDR1 and CDR2: DFQATT and SNEGSKA (reference sequence). CDR3 nucleotide sequence: TGCAGTGCTCGCCTAAACAGGGATCAGTACTTC. This codes for CSARLNRDQYF.

This clonotype turned up a few times. This rearrangement joins TRBV5-1 to TRBJ1-1, with a possible D match to TRBD1 (5 bases). V lost 7 bases and J lost 4, with 11 bases in between. CDR1 and CDR2 (germline): SGHRS, YFSETQ. The CDR3 covers 12 residues. This CDR3 reads CASGDHGTEAFF. CDR3 coding DNA: TGCGCCAGCGGGGACCACGGCACTGAAGCTTTCTTT.

The V and J genes are TRBV20-1 and TRBJ2-4; no definite D call. The V gene's germline CDR1 is DFQATT and CDR2 SNEGSKA (reference sequence). Trimming stripped 2 bases from V and 7 bases from J, with 15 bases between. The CDR3 sequence is 14 residues long. The CDR3 nucleotides are TGCAGTGCTAGACACTTCAGCGAGGAGAACATTCAGTACTTC. Its translation is CSARHFSEENIQYF.

The chain combines TRBV11-1 with TRBJ2-5; tentatively, D is TRBD1 (6 bases). Germline CDR1 reads SGHAT; CDR2 reads FQDESV (reference sequence). The CDR3 contains 15 residues. The ends were cut back, 5 bases at V and 2 bases at J, with 15 bases in the middle. The CDR3 DNA is TGTGCCAGCAGCCAGGGGACAATCAAGCAAGAGACCCAGTACTTC. It is translated as CASSQGTIKQETQYF.

Many counts were recorded for this clonotype. The chain employs TRBV6-1 and TRBJ2-6; D remains ambiguous. This CDR3 is 15 amino acids long. Per germline, CDR1 MNHNS and CDR2 SASEGT. The V end was cut by 4 bases, the J end by 0 bases, with 7 bases between. The CDR3 DNA follows: TGTGCCAGCAGTGGTACGGGCTCTGGGGCCAACGTCCTGACTTTC. This encodes CASSGTGSGANVLTF.

This clonotype came up a few times. The gene calls are TRBV12-3 or TRBV12-4 and TRBJ2-7; 9 bases match TRBD2. The CDR3 sequence is 16 residues long. The ends lost 6 bases at V and 2 bases at J; junction bases unmatched: 11. The CDR3, as DNA: TGTGCCAGCAGCTTGGGGAGAAGCGGGGGGCCCTACGAGCAGTACTTC. Encoded protein: CASSLGRSGGPYEQYF.

This rearrangement joins TRBV20-1 to TRBJ1-6, with 7 bases lining up with TRBD1. This CDR3 region has 13 residues. Germline lookup yields CDR1 DFQATT and CDR2 SNEGSKA (reference sequence). With 5 bases clipped from V and 9 bases from J, the junction kept 7 bases outside the gene matches. Here the CDR3 DNA reads TGCAGTGCTGGGGACAGCCTGGTTTCACCCCTCCACTTT. Encoded protein: CSAGDSLVSPLHF.

This clonotype has more than one count but fewer than ten. The chain couples TRBV7-9 to TRBJ1-3; D is possibly TRBD1 (6 bases). V lost 5 bases and J lost 0, with 14 bases in between. The CDR3 sequence is 16 residues long. The germline CDR1 and CDR2 sequences are SEHNR and FQNEAQ (reference sequence). The CDR3 reads CASSPRQASSGNTIYF. The CDR3 coding sequence is TGTGCCAGCAGCCCACGACAGGCCAGCTCTGGAAACACCATATATTTT.

This chain connects TRBV19 to TRBJ1-2, with 8 bases matching TRBD1. After removal of 9 bases from V and 6 bases from J, the junction contained 9 bases not matched to a gene. This CDR3 is built from 13 residues. Germline V gene lookup returns CDR1 LNHDA and CDR2 SQIVND (reference sequence). CDR3: CASGQGRLDGYTF. CDR3 nucleotides: TGTGCCAGCGGACAGGGAAGGCTGGATGGCTACACCTTC.

This chain connects TRBV7-9 to TRBJ2-5; no definite D call. Between the trimmed V and J ends, which lost 3 bases and 5 bases, there was a span of 13 bases. CDR1 and CDR2 (germline): SEHNR, FQNEAQ (reference sequence). CDR3 length equals 14 residues. CDR3 in amino acids: CASSFPTSRETQYF. CDR3 DNA sequence: TGTGCCAGCAGCTTCCCTACCTCCCGGGAGACCCAGTACTTC.

The V and J genes are TRBV7-6 and TRBJ1-6; no reliable D call. CDR1 SGHVS and CDR2 FNYEAQ come from the germline V gene. This CDR3 is 18 amino acids long. V lost 5 bases and J lost 8, with 25 bases in between. The chain's CDR3 is CASSPLSTTHRADSPLHF. The DNA for the CDR3 is TGTGCCAGCAGCCCGCTTAGTACCACACACCGCGCGGATTCACCCCTCCACTTT. Together with reference TRBV7-6 and TRBJ1-6, the CDR3 gives the full variable domain: GAGVSQSPRYKVTKRGQDVALRCDPISGHVSLYWYRQALGQGPEFLTYFNYEAQQDKSGLPNDRFSAERPEGSISTLTIQRTEQRDSAMYRCASSPLSTTHRADSPLHFGNGTRLTVT.

This clonotype came up a few times. The chain carries TRBV4-2 and TRBJ2-3, with D possibly TRBD2 on 5 matching bases. Trimming left V 0 bases short and J 1 base short, with 11 bases between. This CDR3 has 16 amino acids. From germline, CDR1 is LGHNA and CDR2 YNFKEQ. The CDR3 reads CASSQDPPAGTDTQYF. In nucleotides, the CDR3 is TGTGCCAGCAGCCAAGATCCTCCAGCGGGCACAGATACGCAGTATTTT.

This clonotype was observed a few times. V usage is TRBV7-2 and J usage is TRBJ1-2, with 7 bases that match TRBD1. Germline V gene sequence: CDR1 SGHTA, CDR2 FQGNSA. CDR3 size: 14 residues. Trimming cost V 3 bases and J 8 bases; bases outside gene matches: 9. CDR3 nucleotide sequence: TGTGCCAGCAGCTTGTGGGAACAGGGGCCAGGCTACACCTTC. Amino acids: CASSLWEQGPGYTF.

The chain is built from TRBV18 and TRBJ2-3; 10 bases map to TRBD2. The V and J ends lost 4 bases and 4 bases, in that order; junction bases with no gene match: 5. Germline lookup yields CDR1 KGHSH and CDR2 LQKENI. The CDR3 extends over 15 amino acids. CDR3 bases: TGTGCCAGCTCACTAGGACTAGCGGAAGCAGATACGCAGTATTTT. The encoded protein is CASSLGLAEADTQYF.